The present T cell receptor beta chain was sequenced within a study of blood T cell repertoires in COVID-19. Study-wide background: The study drew acute and convalescent COVID-19 samples from the United States, Italy and Spain.

Participants spanned ages about 18 to 100 years and resided in about two dozen US areas. Clinical history as reported by participants underpinned cohort assignment. The protocol was immunoSEQ multiplex PCR, while the TCRdb copy is restricted to in-frame clones and leaves out a portion. The sample has 150,000 to 200,000 clones, 70% to 85% seen once; the top ten hold around 15%. CDR3 length: 14 amino acids. Trimming removed 1 base from V and 4 bases from J, with 10 bases in between. Germline CDR1 reads MDHEN; CDR2 reads SYDVKM. The gene calls are TRBV28 and TRBJ2-5; the D is unclear. The receptor comes from a woman between 45 and 60 years old who had recovered from COVID-19. Sequencing was done on a sample of PBMCs or T cells enriched from blood (not recorded which). The CDR3 sequence: CASSLSRVGETQYF. The DNA of the CDR3 is TGTGCCAGCAGTTTATCCCGGGTAGGAGAGACCCAGTACTTC.